This TCR beta chain was recovered during a study of OX40 agonist ivuxolimab in advanced cancers. Study outcomes and limitations: The study observed clonal expansion of CD4+ and CD8+ blood T cells by week 6 at 0.1 to 3.0 mg/kg.

Notes on this clone: Antigen: not known.

Clones were sequenced by immunoSEQ multiplex PCR, and TCRdb holds only the in-frame ones, with some missing. The sample holds 65,000 to 80,000 clones; 80% to 85% are singletons and the top ten take over 2%. This CDR3 contains 14 residues. V dropped 7 bases and J dropped 5; count of bases not matched to a gene: 8. Per the germline V gene, CDR1 is MNHNY and CDR2 is SVGAGI (reference sequence). The V and J genes are TRBV6-6 and TRBJ1-1; 9 nucleotides agree with TRBD1. The origin of this receptor is an adult with an advanced solid tumor such as melanoma, head and neck, liver or kidney cancer. The sequencing here drew on CD4+ or CD8+ T cells sorted from blood, taken in a trial of the OX40 agonist ivuxolimab. The CDR3 nucleotides read TGTGCCAGCACCTTGGACAGGGGAGTTACTGAAGCTTTCTTT. Its protein is CASTLDRGVTEAFF.